One and the same sample provided the 9 T cell receptor beta chains below, sequenced in a study of CD8 T cells in ankylosing spondylitis. Overall study results and limits: Characteristic of ankylosing spondylitis blood, it appeared, was a TCR beta motif comprising about 8 highly homologous variants.

MiXCR, applied by TCRdb to the 5' RACE reads, yields one record per CDR3 protein. The table records around 770,000 distinct CDR3 sequences, 15% to 20% of them present only once. These receptors' antigens are unknown. What was sequenced was blood, either unsorted or a sorted T cell fraction (not recorded which). These receptors all come from a male donor with ankylosing spondylitis.

The J gene is TRBJ1-1, the V gene TRBV6-1, with TRBD1 identical over 7 bases. The J segment lost 5 bases and the V segment lost 8 bases, leaving 14 bases of the junction unmatched. The CDR3 is made up of 15 amino acids. Looked up from germline, CDR1 is MNHNS and CDR2 is SASEGT. The CDR3 DNA is TGTGCCAGCCGACAGGGTTCGGGTGAAACAACTGAAGCTTTCTTT. Translation: CASRQGSGETTEAFF.

This clonotype came up many times. The rearrangement uses TRBV29-1 and TRBJ1-1; D gene unclear. Germline V gene lookup returns CDR1 SQVTM and CDR2 ANQGSEA. Deletions cut 4 bases from V and 1 base from J, with 1 base between. This CDR3 region has 10 residues. This CDR3 reads CSVGNTEAFF. Written as DNA, the CDR3 is TGCAGCGTTGGGAACACTGAAGCTTTCTTT.

This clonotype was observed a few times. The rearrangement joins TRBV28 to TRBJ2-7; 9 bases are a match to TRBD1. The J segment lost 3 bases and the V segment lost 4 bases, leaving 16 bases of the junction unmatched. Germline V gene lookup returns CDR1 MDHEN and CDR2 SYDVKM. CDR3 length: 18 amino acids. The CDR3 nucleotides read TGTGCCAGCAGTTATACGGTCCCGGGACAGGGTACAATCTACGAGCAGTACTTC. It translates to CASSYTVPGQGTIYEQYF.

The rearrangement links TRBV11-2 to TRBJ2-1; a weak D match, TRBD1 (5 bases). The V end was cut by 2 bases, the J end by 0 bases, with 17 bases between. Germline lookup yields CDR1 SGHAT and CDR2 FQNNGV. This CDR3 has 18 amino acids. The CDR3 loop reads CASSLSGLGASSYNEQFF. The DNA for the CDR3 is TGTGCCAGCAGCTTATCAGGGCTTGGGGCCTCCTCCTACAATGAGCAGTTCTTC.

The J gene is TRBJ1-6, the V gene TRBV5-1; D might be TRBD1 (5 bases). Germline CDR1 is SGHRS and CDR2 is YFSETQ. V was cut by 3 bases and J by 10 bases, with 20 bases left in between. The CDR3 spans 16 residues. The CDR3 nucleotides read TGCGCCAGCAGCTGGCGAGCCGGGGACCGTAACTCACCCCTCCACTTT. Protein sequence: CASSWRAGDRNSPLHF. Together with reference TRBV5-1 and TRBJ1-6, the CDR3 gives the full variable domain: KAGVTQTPRYLIKTRGQQVTLSCSPISGHRSVSWYQQTPGQGLQFLFEYFSETQRNKGNFPGRFSGRQFSNSRSEMNVSTLELGDSALYLCASSWRAGDRNSPLHFGNGTRLTVT.

CDR3 sequence: CASSSQGALNTEAFF. In DNA form, the CDR3 reads TGTGCCAGCAGCTCCCAGGGGGCGTTAAACACTGAAGCTTTCTTT. J is TRBJ1-1 and V is TRBV7-8; 8 nucleotides align to TRBD1. V gave up 4 bases and J gave up 2 bases; unmatched junction bases: 6. The germline gives CDR1 SGHVS, CDR2 FQNEAQ. The length of the CDR3 is 15 residues.

The V and J genes are TRBV6-5 and TRBJ2-7; 12 nucleotides agree with TRBD2. Trimming removed 4 bases from V and 7 bases from J; junction bases left unmatched: 5. Germline CDR1 MNHEY, CDR2 SVGAGI. The CDR3 loop spans 14 amino acids. The CDR3 loop reads CASSWGGLAGEQYF. CDR3 in DNA: TGTGCCAGCAGTTGGGGCGGACTAGCGGGGGAGCAGTACTTC.

The rearrangement links TRBV20-1 to TRBJ1-5, with D perhaps TRBD1 (6 bases). Germline CDR1 is DFQATT and CDR2 is SNEGSKA (reference sequence). This CDR3 region has 14 residues. V shed 5 bases and J shed 0 bases, with 11 bases lying between them. CDR3 DNA: TGCAGTGCTGTCCGGGACAATAGCAATCAGCCCCAGCATTTT. Its protein is CSAVRDNSNQPQHF.

This clonotype was seen a handful of times. The rearrangement uses TRBV6-1 and TRBJ1-3, with D perhaps TRBD1 (6 bases). Trimming stripped 6 bases from V and 0 bases from J, with 21 bases between. Germline lookup yields CDR1 MNHNS and CDR2 SASEGT. The CDR3 runs to 18 residues. The DNA for the CDR3 is TGTGCCAGCAGAGGGTTGTCAGGGGCCCCCCACTCTGGAAACACCATATATTTT. It specifies CASRGLSGAPHSGNTIYF.